A single sample is the source of the 22 T cell receptor beta chains below, sequenced in a study of blood T cell repertoires in COVID-19. The table came from immunoSEQ multiplex PCR; TCRdb's copy has only in-frame clones and leaves some out. Of about 95,000 clones listed, over 80% are singletons. The specimen was peripheral blood. These receptors were taken from a woman aged 45-59 years in a cohort sampled during active COVID-19.

This chain uses TRBV6-5 with TRBJ2-1, with D hard to call. The CDR3 totals 10 residues. The germline gives CDR1 MNHEY, CDR2 SVGAGI. Trimming stripped 5 bases from V and 6 bases from J, with 2 bases between. CDR3 coding DNA: TGTGCCAGCAGTCGCAATGAGCAGTTCTTC. Amino acids: CASSRNEQFF.

V usage is TRBV4-1 and J usage is TRBJ2-2; D is undetermined. Trimming removed 0 bases at V and 6 bases at J, with 11 bases between. Germline assignment: CDR1 MGHRA and CDR2 YSYEKL. The CDR3 length is 15 residues. This CDR3 is CASSQEYPKPGELFF. The CDR3 nucleotides are TGCGCCAGCAGCCAAGAATACCCGAAGCCCGGGGAGCTGTTTTTT.

The chain combines TRBV6-2 or TRBV6-3 with TRBJ2-7; the D gene is possibly TRBD2 (6 bases). The CDR3 is 15 amino acids. Germline loops: CDR1 MNHEY, CDR2 SVGEGT. V was clipped by 5 bases and J by 0 bases, with 14 bases between them. The CDR3 bases are TGTGCCAGCAGTCGGGACCGGGACTTCTCCTACGAGCAGTACTTC. Encoded protein: CASSRDRDFSYEQYF.

V and J are TRBV7-2 and TRBJ1-2; TRBD1 aligns across 8 bases. V lost 5 bases, J lost 8 bases, and 10 bases stayed unmatched. Germline-derived CDR1 and CDR2 are SGHTA and FQGNSA. This CDR3 comprises 14 residues. The CDR3 DNA is TGTGCCAGCAGCCCGACAGGGGAGGCTAGCGGCTACACCTTC. Protein product: CASSPTGEASGYTF.

This clone was counted a few times. J is TRBJ2-7 and V is TRBV7-9; D is ambiguous. Germline CDR1 reads SEHNR; CDR2 reads FQNEAQ (reference sequence). V lost 1 base to trimming and J lost 0 bases, with 13 bases between them. This CDR3 is built from 16 residues. Here the CDR3 DNA reads TGTGCCAGCAGCTTAGTTTCTGGGCTTGGCTCCTACGAGCAGTACTTC. Translated: CASSLVSGLGSYEQYF.

The rearrangement joins TRBV10-2 to TRBJ1-2; no definite D call. CDR3 length: 13 amino acids. Trimming pared 6 bases from V and 4 bases from J, leaving 12 bases between. Germline V CDR1 and CDR2: WSHSY, SAAADI. CDR3 in DNA: TGCGCCAGCAGCCGGGAGCCACGCTATGGCTACACCTTC. It translates to CASSREPRYGYTF.

The CDR3 DNA sequence: TGTGCCAGCAGCCGCTTACGCGGGGCTAGCGGGGCGACCGGGGAGCTGTTTTTT. Its translation: CASSRLRGASGATGELFF. The V call is TRBV3-1 (or the pseudogene TRBV3-2), the J call TRBJ2-2; 9 bases line up with TRBD2. The CDR3 extends over 18 amino acids. Germline lookup yields CDR1 LGHDT and CDR2 YNNKEL (reference sequence). With 4 bases clipped from V and 5 bases from J, the junction kept 14 bases outside the gene matches.

This sequence joins TRBV28 and TRBJ2-3; weak D call: TRBD2 (5 bases). CDR1 and CDR2 from the germline V gene are MDHEN and SYDVKM. CDR3 length: 13 residues. V lost 8 bases to trimming and J lost 5 bases, with 14 bases between them. The CDR3 is CASRKDSKDTQYF. The CDR3 bases are TGTGCCAGCCGAAAGGACTCGAAAGATACGCAGTATTTT. The full variable domain, completed using reference TRBV28 and TRBJ2-3, is DVKVTQSSRYLVKRTGEKVFLECVQDMDHENMFWYRQDPGLGLRLIYFSYDVKMKEKGDIPEGYSVSREKKERFSLILESASTNQTSMYLCASRKDSKDTQYFGPGTRLTVL.

The genes are TRBV19 and TRBJ1-1; TRBD1 agrees at 8 bases. Unmatched junction bases numbered 2, after V lost 7 bases and J lost 4 bases. CDR3 length: 12 amino acids. The V gene's germline CDR1 is LNHDA and CDR2 SQIVND (reference sequence). The CDR3 is CASTTGGTEAFF. CDR3 DNA sequence: TGTGCCAGTACCACAGGGGGCACTGAAGCTTTCTTT. The whole variable domain, remainder taken from reference TRBV19 and TRBJ1-1, is DGGITQSPKYLFRKEGQNVTLSCEQNLNHDAMYWYRQDPGQGLRLIYYSQIVNDFQKGDIAEGYSVSREKKESFPLTVTSAQKNPTAFYLCASTTGGTEAFFGQGTRLTVV.

The CDR3 sequence is CATSDHGTSGRTDTQYF. CDR3 DNA: TGTGCCACCAGTGACCACGGGACTAGCGGGAGGACAGATACGCAGTATTTT. This rearrangement joins TRBV24-1 to TRBJ2-3, with TRBD2 identical over 15 bases. The CDR3 length is 17 residues. The germline gives CDR1 KGHDR, CDR2 SFDVKD. J was trimmed by 3 bases and V by 4 bases; bases with no gene match: 4.

This chain connects TRBV18 to TRBJ2-1; 12 nucleotides match TRBD1. This CDR3 comprises 15 residues. V trimming: 2 bases; J trimming: 6 bases; junction bases outside the gene matches: 2. Germline V lookup: CDR1 KGHSH, CDR2 LQKENI. The CDR3 DNA reads as TGTGCCAGCTCACCAGGGACAGGGGGCTCCAATGAGCAGTTCTTC. The encoded protein is CASSPGTGGSNEQFF.

This clone turned up a few times. The chain uses TRBV19 and TRBJ1-1; D remains unclear. Looked up from germline, CDR1 is LNHDA and CDR2 is SQIVND (reference sequence). The V end lost 7 bases, the J end lost 6 bases, and 9 bases lay between the germline ends. The CDR3 is 11 amino acids. The CDR3 loop is CASTLGAEAFF. In DNA form, the CDR3 reads TGTGCCAGTACCCTGGGAGCTGAAGCTTTCTTT.

CDR3 nucleotide sequence: TGTGCCAGCAGTTCAGGGGAGCATGGCTACACCTTC. The encoded protein is CASSSGEHGYTF. J is TRBJ1-2 and V is TRBV28; possibly TRBD1 for D (6 bases). The CDR3 length is 12 residues. Trimming shortened V by 4 bases and J by 6 bases, and 9 bases separated the two germline ends. Germline CDR1 MDHEN, CDR2 SYDVKM.

The chain combines TRBV6-5 with TRBJ1-4; D unclear. The CDR3 covers 13 residues. Trimming shortened V by 7 bases and J by 0 bases, and 6 bases separated the two germline ends. Germline CDR1 reads MNHEY; CDR2 reads SVGAGI. CDR3 region: CASTLATNEKLFF. As DNA, the CDR3 is TGTGCCAGCACGCTAGCAACTAATGAAAAACTGTTTTTT.

The chain combines TRBV2 with TRBJ2-3, with D perhaps matching TRBD1 (6 bases). V was shortened by 6 bases and J by 2 bases, with 12 bases between the two germline ends. CDR1 and CDR2 (germline): SNHLY, FYNNEI. The CDR3 is 14 residues long. The CDR3: CASRTGPATDTQYF. The CDR3 DNA sequence: TGTGCCAGCAGAACAGGGCCCGCCACAGATACGCAGTATTTT.

The chain links TRBV9 to TRBJ2-1; D is perhaps TRBD2 (6 bases). Per germline, CDR1 SGDLS and CDR2 YYNGEE. The CDR3 contains 17 residues. V dropped 0 bases and J dropped 2 bases, with 15 bases sitting between them. The CDR3 bases are TGTGCCAGCAGCGTAGCTACCGGGAGAGGTCCCTACAATGAGCAGTTCTTC. It encodes CASSVATGRGPYNEQFF.

The chain employs TRBV18 and TRBJ2-2; possible D gene TRBD2, 5 bases. V gave up 5 bases and J gave up 7 bases, with 8 bases separating them. Germline CDR1 KGHSH, CDR2 LQKENI. The CDR3 totals 12 residues. The CDR3 loop is CASSDRDGELFF. CDR3 sequence (DNA): TGTGCCAGCTCAGACCGGGACGGGGAGCTGTTTTTT.

The chain couples TRBV5-1 to TRBJ1-2, with no clear D. Germline V CDR1 and CDR2: SGHRS, YFSETQ. Trimming took 0 bases from V and 0 from J, leaving 3 bases between them. The CDR3 covers 13 residues. The CDR3 DNA reads as TGCGCCAGCAGCTTGGCCTCTAACTATGGCTACACCTTC. Encoded protein: CASSLASNYGYTF.

The rearrangement links TRBV6-4 to TRBJ2-5; 13 nucleotides match TRBD2. Germline lookup yields CDR1 MRHNA and CDR2 SNTAGT. V lost 5 bases and J lost 1; bases outside the gene matches: 1. This CDR3 region has 15 residues. The CDR3 nucleotides are TGTGCCAGCAGTAGACTAGCGGGGGGCCAAGAGACCCAGTACTTC. The encoded protein is CASSRLAGGQETQYF.

The gene calls are TRBV2 and TRBJ2-2; D gene ambiguous. CDR3 length equals 13 residues. Trimming took 7 bases from V and 4 from J, leaving 10 bases between them. Germline CDR1 is SNHLY and CDR2 is FYNNEI. In DNA form, the CDR3 reads TGTGCCAGCAATTACCAGATCACCGGGGAGCTGTTTTTT. It specifies CASNYQITGELFF. Looking up the rest from reference TRBV2 and TRBJ2-2 gives the full variable domain: EPEVTQTPSHQVTQMGQEVILRCVPISNHLYFYWYRQILGQKVEFLVSFYNNEISEKSEIFDDQFSVERPDGSNFTLKIRSTKLEDSAMYFCASNYQITGELFFGEGSRLTVL.

The rearrangement uses TRBV7-3 and TRBJ2-2, with TRBD1 matching 7 bases. The J segment lost 6 bases and the V segment lost 5 bases, leaving 6 bases of the junction unmatched. CDR3 length: 14 residues. Germline V gene data show CDR1 as SGHTA and CDR2 as FQGTGA. The CDR3 is CASSAQGWAGELFF. The DNA for the CDR3 is TGTGCCAGCAGCGCACAGGGGTGGGCCGGGGAGCTGTTTTTT.

The chain uses TRBV5-6 and TRBJ2-3; D perhaps matches TRBD2 (6 bases). The CDR3 runs 14 residues. Per the germline V gene, CDR1 is SGHDT and CDR2 is YYEEEE. The V end was cut by 1 base, the J end by 4 bases, with 10 bases between. CDR3 loop: CASSLSTSPDTQYF. The CDR3 nucleotides read TGTGCCAGCAGCTTGTCTACTAGCCCAGATACGCAGTATTTT.